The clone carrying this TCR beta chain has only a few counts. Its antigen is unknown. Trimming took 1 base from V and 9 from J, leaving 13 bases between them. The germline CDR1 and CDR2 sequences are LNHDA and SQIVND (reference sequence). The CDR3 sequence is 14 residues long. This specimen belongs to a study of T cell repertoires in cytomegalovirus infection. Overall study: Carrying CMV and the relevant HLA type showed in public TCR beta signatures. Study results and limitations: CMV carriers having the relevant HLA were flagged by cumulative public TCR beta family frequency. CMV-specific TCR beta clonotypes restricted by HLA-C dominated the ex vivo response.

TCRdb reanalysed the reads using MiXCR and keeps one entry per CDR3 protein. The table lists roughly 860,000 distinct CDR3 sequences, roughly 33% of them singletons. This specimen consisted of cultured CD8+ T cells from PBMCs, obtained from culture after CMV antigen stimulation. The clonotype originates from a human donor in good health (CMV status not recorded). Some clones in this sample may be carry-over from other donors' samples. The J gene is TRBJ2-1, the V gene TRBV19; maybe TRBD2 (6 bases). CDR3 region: CASSIAPQGGEQFF. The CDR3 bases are TGTGCCAGTAGTATAGCGCCCCAGGGAGGTGAGCAGTTCTTC.